This T cell receptor (beta chain) was found in a study of identical twins. Unique molecular identifiers were present on cDNA, and template switching added a universal primer site. In TCRdb, the 5' RACE reads were re-called with MiXCR into one record per CDR3 protein. The sample consists of about 470,000 distinct CDR3 sequences, roughly 26% of them appearing once. The germline CDR1 and CDR2 sequences are DFQATT and SNEGSKA (reference sequence). J was trimmed by 2 bases and V by 3 bases; bases with no gene match: 4. The CDR3 runs to 15 residues. Overall study results and limits: Modelling underestimated the level of out-of-frame TCR alpha sharing observed in monozygotic twins. Insertions were fewer in abundant cord blood beta clonotypes, whereas memory repertoires showed none of this pattern.

Regarding this clonotype: The antigen is not known.

The data were also submitted as part of a second study, on T cells expressing NK-cell markers. That report notes: As a fraction of CD8+ T cells, dominant NKG2C+ clonotypes reached roughly 1.0-8% in six or seven donors.

V usage is TRBV20-1 and J usage is TRBJ2-5, with 12 bases lining up with TRBD2. Sequenced material: CD4+ T cells sorted from blood. The clonotype was recovered from a woman aged 18-29 years in good health. The DNA of the CDR3 is TGCAGTGCTAGCCCTAGCGGGAGGGCTCAAGAGACCCAGTACTTC. This translates into CSASPSGRAQETQYF.